This T cell receptor (beta chain) was sequenced in a study of Ad26.COV2.S vaccination and SARS-CoV-2 variants. On the study more broadly: The authors gave Ad26.COV2.S intramuscularly, either once or twice 56 days apart.

The trim removed 0 bases at V and 4 bases at J, leaving 6 bases unmatched. The CDR3 runs 17 residues. Looked up from germline, CDR1 is SNHLY and CDR2 is FYNNEI. The data were produced by immunoSEQ multiplex PCR, yet TCRdb's version contains in-frame clones alone and is incomplete. The repertoire holds under 300,000 clones, with around 90% as singletons. Treatment given: over 15 received Ad26.COV2.S at low or high dose, single or two shots; about 5 received placebo; per-sample allocation not given. On day 63 after the first injection, vaccine and placebo recipients gave samples. The sequencing here drew on peripheral blood, taken in a trial of Ad26.COV2.S vaccine versus placebo. This TCR was recovered from a person aged 18-65 years who received the Ad26.COV2.S COVID-19 vaccine or a placebo. The rearrangement uses TRBV2 and TRBJ2-3; TRBD2 matches at 11 bases. CDR3 nucleotides: TGTGCCAGCAGTGAAGCCCTAGCGGGAGGTGGGCCAGATACGCAGTATTTT. Its protein product is CASSEALAGGGPDTQYF.